In its sample, the clone carrying this TCR beta chain was seen once. The sample carries other DNA sequences with the same CDR3. Some clones are missing from TCRdb's copy, which holds only in-frame ones; the method was immunoSEQ multiplex PCR. The sample includes around 2.1 million clones, 90% to 97% of them seen just once. This entry belongs to a study of shared clonotypes between healthy human individuals. The V gene's germline CDR1 is MNHNS and CDR2 SASEGT. V lost 6 bases to trimming and J lost 1 base, with 6 bases between them. The CDR3 runs to 13 residues. Material: naive CD4+ T cells sorted from blood. Noted subset: CD45RA+ positively selected. The TCR sequence derives from a man aged 18-30 years in good health. This chain joins TRBV6-1 and TRBJ2-2; possible D gene TRBD1, 5 bases. The CDR3 protein is CASRQGNTGELFF. In nucleotides, the CDR3 is TGTGCCAGCAGGCAGGGGAACACCGGGGAGCTGTTTTTT.